Listed below are T cell receptor beta chains from one sample, sequenced in a study of siplizumab effects on memory and regulatory T cells. The repertoire was sequenced with immunoSEQ multiplex PCR; TCRdb's copy has only in-frame clones and lacks some. The sample carries 90,000 to 95,000 clones, 80% to 95% recorded once. What was sequenced was CD8+ T cells sorted from blood. These receptors were obtained from a human donor in good health. The CDR3 runs from the conserved cysteine through the conserved F or W. D genes are given only for firm matches. The size field is filled for only some rows; it gives once, few, many or a size class.

v_gene: TRBV5-4; j_gene: TRBJ2-1; abundance: NA; d_gene: TRBD1; CDR3aa: CASSLDQGVDEQFF; CDR3nt: TGTGCCAGCAGCTTGGACCAGGGGGTCGATGAGCAGTTCTTC
v_gene: TRBV6-1; j_gene: TRBJ2-1; abundance: NA; d_gene: TRBD2; CDR3aa: CASSLNGLAFNEQFF; CDR3nt: TGTGCCAGCAGTCTAAATGGACTAGCCTTCAATGAGCAGTTCTTC
v_gene: TRBV7-2; j_gene: TRBJ2-6; abundance: NA; d_gene: NA; CDR3aa: CARNDRSHGANVLTF; CDR3nt: TGTGCCAGGAACGACAGGTCCCATGGGGCCAACGTCCTGACTTTC
v_gene: TRBV21-1; j_gene: TRBJ2-7; abundance: NA; d_gene: NA; CDR3aa: CASSNRKGLAGNYYEQYF; CDR3nt: TGTGCCAGCAGCAACCGCAAAGGACTAGCGGGAAACTACTACGAGCAGTACTTC
v_gene: TRBV7-9; j_gene: TRBJ2-2; abundance: few; d_gene: TRBD2; CDR3aa: CASSWETSGSTGELFF; CDR3nt: TGTGCCAGCAGCTGGGAGACTAGCGGTTCCACCGGGGAGCTGTTTTTT
v_gene: TRBV7-8; j_gene: TRBJ2-7; abundance: NA; d_gene: NA; CDR3aa: CASSFGGSASYEQYF; CDR3nt: TGTGCCAGCAGCTTTGGTGGGAGCGCCTCCTACGAGCAGTACTTC
v_gene: TRBV11-1; j_gene: TRBJ1-6; abundance: NA; d_gene: NA; CDR3aa: CASSSLDDNSPLHF; CDR3nt: TGTGCCAGCAGCTCCCTAGACGATAATTCACCCCTCCACTTT
v_gene: TRBV6-1; j_gene: TRBJ2-3; abundance: NA; d_gene: NA; CDR3aa: CASSEGAGTTDTQYF; CDR3nt: TGTGCCAGCAGTGAAGGTGCCGGGACCACAGATACGCAGTATTTT
v_gene: TRBV4-3; j_gene: TRBJ2-7; abundance: NA; d_gene: NA; CDR3aa: CASSQDSEAYEQYF; CDR3nt: TGCGCCAGCAGCCAAGATAGTGAAGCGTACGAGCAGTACTTC
v_gene: TRBV7-2; j_gene: TRBJ2-2; abundance: NA; d_gene: NA; CDR3aa: CASSLSSGTNTGELFF; CDR3nt: TGTGCCAGCAGCTTGTCCAGTGGGACGAACACCGGGGAGCTGTTTTTT
v_gene: TRBV4-1; j_gene: TRBJ1-1; abundance: NA; d_gene: TRBD1; CDR3aa: CASSAQGAQFGNTEAFF; CDR3nt: TGCGCCAGCAGCGCACAGGGGGCTCAGTTTGGGAACACTGAAGCTTTCTTT
v_gene: TRBV7-6; j_gene: TRBJ1-1; abundance: NA; d_gene: NA; CDR3aa: CASSFSGAQGTEAFF; CDR3nt: TGTGCCAGCAGCTTCTCGGGGGCGCAGGGGACTGAAGCTTTCTTT
v_gene: TRBV6-1; j_gene: TRBJ1-1; abundance: NA; d_gene: NA; CDR3aa: CASSHDTIEAFF; CDR3nt: TGTGCCAGCAGCCATGACACCATTGAAGCTTTCTTT
v_gene: TRBV19; j_gene: TRBJ2-1; abundance: NA; d_gene: TRBD1; CDR3aa: CASSLDRVVVYEQFF; CDR3nt: TGTGCCAGTAGTCTCGACAGGGTGGTAGTCTATGAGCAGTTCTTC
v_gene: TRBV9; j_gene: TRBJ2-5; abundance: NA; d_gene: TRBD1; CDR3aa: CASSGGQGAGETQYF; CDR3nt: TGTGCCAGCAGCGGTGGACAGGGGGCAGGTGAGACCCAGTACTTC
v_gene: TRBV9; j_gene: TRBJ1-2; abundance: NA; d_gene: NA; CDR3aa: CASSAGGGDGYTF; CDR3nt: TGTGCCAGCAGCGCGGGGGGAGGGGATGGCTACACCTTC
v_gene: TRBV30; j_gene: TRBJ2-7; abundance: NA; d_gene: NA; CDR3aa: CAWSLDVSYEQYF; CDR3nt: TGTGCCTGGAGTCTGGACGTCTCCTACGAGCAGTACTTC
v_gene: TRBV4-3; j_gene: TRBJ2-1; abundance: NA; d_gene: NA; CDR3aa: CASSQDWEFGYNEQFF; CDR3nt: TGCGCCAGCAGCCAAGATTGGGAGTTCGGCTACAATGAGCAGTTCTTC
v_gene: TRBV27; j_gene: TRBJ2-7; abundance: NA; d_gene: NA; CDR3aa: CASSLSGAAYEQYF; CDR3nt: TGTGCCAGCAGTTTATCGGGCGCTGCCTACGAGCAGTACTTC
v_gene: TRBV18; j_gene: TRBJ2-7; abundance: NA; d_gene: TRBD2; CDR3aa: CASSPSAGGAYEQYF; CDR3nt: TGTGCCAGCTCACCATCGGCGGGAGGGGCCTACGAGCAGTACTTC
v_gene: TRBV7-8; j_gene: TRBJ2-2; abundance: NA; d_gene: NA; CDR3aa: CASSLGSAGELFF; CDR3nt: TGTGCCAGCAGCTTAGGTTCTGCCGGGGAGCTGTTTTTT
v_gene: TRBV5-1; j_gene: TRBJ1-1; abundance: once; d_gene: NA; CDR3aa: CASSGEVNTEAFF; CDR3nt: TGCGCCAGCAGCGGGGAGGTAAACACTGAAGCTTTCTTT
v_gene: TRBV6-1; j_gene: TRBJ1-5; abundance: NA; d_gene: NA; CDR3aa: CASRDRPYQPQHF; CDR3nt: TGTGCCAGCAGGGACAGACCATATCAGCCCCAGCATTTT
v_gene: TRBV19; j_gene: TRBJ1-1; abundance: few; d_gene: NA; CDR3aa: CASSSRTFTEAFF; CDR3nt: TGTGCCAGTAGTTCCAGGACTTTCACTGAAGCTTTCTTT
v_gene: TRBV5-6; j_gene: TRBJ2-7; abundance: NA; d_gene: NA; CDR3aa: CASSLGRSSYEQYF; CDR3nt: TGTGCCAGCAGCTTGGGTCGGAGCTCCTACGAGCAGTACTTC
v_gene: TRBV11-2; j_gene: TRBJ1-1; abundance: NA; d_gene: NA; CDR3aa: CASSLDQDSYTEAFF; CDR3nt: TGTGCCAGCAGCTTAGACCAGGACAGTTACACTGAAGCTTTCTTT
v_gene: TRBV7-9; j_gene: TRBJ2-7; abundance: NA; d_gene: NA; CDR3aa: CASSSDQSYEQYF; CDR3nt: TGTGCCAGCAGCAGCGACCAGTCCTACGAGCAGTACTTC
v_gene: TRBV4-1; j_gene: TRBJ2-7; abundance: NA; d_gene: TRBD1; CDR3aa: CASSQDLADRGYEQYF; CDR3nt: TGCGCCAGCAGCCAAGATCTCGCGGACAGGGGCTACGAGCAGTACTTC
v_gene: TRBV4-1; j_gene: TRBJ2-2; abundance: once; d_gene: NA; CDR3aa: CASSQDSRGAHTGELFF; CDR3nt: TGCGCCAGCAGCCAGGACTCTCGGGGGGCGCACACCGGGGAGCTGTTTTTT
v_gene: TRBV5-6; j_gene: TRBJ2-7; abundance: NA; d_gene: TRBD1; CDR3aa: CASSPGTAYEQYF; CDR3nt: TGTGCCAGCAGCCCAGGGACAGCTTACGAGCAGTACTTC
v_gene: TRBV7-8; j_gene: TRBJ2-7; abundance: NA; d_gene: TRBD2; CDR3aa: CASSRGASGTYEQYF; CDR3nt: TGTGCCAGCAGCCGGGGAGCTAGCGGAACCTACGAGCAGTACTTC
v_gene: TRBV15; j_gene: TRBJ2-4; abundance: NA; d_gene: NA; CDR3aa: CATLGGREAKNIQYF; CDR3nt: TGTGCCACCCTAGGGGGGCGGGAGGCCAAAAACATTCAGTACTTC
v_gene: TRBV28; j_gene: TRBJ2-7; abundance: once; d_gene: TRBD1; CDR3aa: CASSLRDRGVYEQYF; CDR3nt: TGTGCCAGCAGCCTCCGGGACAGGGGGGTCTACGAGCAGTACTTC
v_gene: TRBV6-1; j_gene: TRBJ1-4; abundance: NA; d_gene: NA; CDR3aa: CASSDGRRTNEKLFF; CDR3nt: TGTGCCAGCAGTGATGGTCGAAGAACTAATGAAAAACTGTTTTTT
v_gene: TRBV7-3; j_gene: TRBJ2-3; abundance: NA; d_gene: NA; CDR3aa: CASSWDGASTDTQYF; CDR3nt: TGTGCCAGCAGCTGGGACGGGGCTAGCACAGATACGCAGTATTTT
v_gene: TRBV6-5; j_gene: TRBJ2-3; abundance: NA; d_gene: NA; CDR3aa: CASSYKLGPWNF; CDR3nt: TGTGCCAGCAGTTACAAGCTCGGCCCTTGGAATTTT
v_gene: TRBV13; j_gene: TRBJ1-1; abundance: NA; d_gene: NA; CDR3aa: CASSPPRSTEAFF; CDR3nt: TGTGCCAGCAGCCCCCCGAGGAGCACTGAAGCTTTCTTT
v_gene: TRBV11-2; j_gene: TRBJ2-3; abundance: NA; d_gene: TRBD2; CDR3aa: CASSLVPSGGADTQYF; CDR3nt: TGTGCCAGCAGCTTAGTCCCTAGCGGGGGTGCAGATACGCAGTATTTT
v_gene: TRBV4-2; j_gene: TRBJ1-1; abundance: NA; d_gene: NA; CDR3aa: CASSPGDFGNTEAFF; CDR3nt: TGTGCCAGCAGCCCCGGGGACTTTGGGAACACTGAAGCTTTCTTT
v_gene: TRBV30; j_gene: TRBJ2-7; abundance: few; d_gene: TRBD1; CDR3aa: CAWSVPGDRGYEQYF; CDR3nt: TGTGCCTGGAGTGTCCCCGGGGACAGGGGCTACGAGCAGTACTTC
v_gene: TRBV6-6; j_gene: TRBJ1-3; abundance: NA; d_gene: NA; CDR3aa: CASSQMRQVAGNTIYF; CDR3nt: TGTGCCAGCAGCCAAATGCGACAGGTCGCCGGAAACACCATATATTTT
v_gene: TRBV11-2; j_gene: TRBJ1-1; abundance: NA; d_gene: NA; CDR3aa: CASSFRTAYTEAFF; CDR3nt: TGTGCCAGCAGCTTCCGGACAGCCTACACTGAAGCTTTCTTT
v_gene: TRBV30; j_gene: TRBJ2-7; abundance: NA; d_gene: TRBD2; CDR3aa: CAWSVAGGEQYF; CDR3nt: TGTGCCTGGAGTGTAGCGGGAGGGGAGCAGTACTTC
v_gene: TRBV27; j_gene: TRBJ2-7; abundance: NA; d_gene: TRBD1; CDR3aa: CASSPGQGAYEQYF; CDR3nt: TGTGCCAGCAGTCCGGGACAGGGGGCTTACGAGCAGTACTTC
v_gene: TRBV29-1; j_gene: TRBJ2-1; abundance: NA; d_gene: TRBD1; CDR3aa: CSARTGGYNEQFF; CDR3nt: TGCAGCGCCCGGACAGGGGGATACAATGAGCAGTTCTTC
v_gene: TRBV27; j_gene: TRBJ2-7; abundance: NA; d_gene: TRBD2; CDR3aa: CASSSGTSGRYYHEQYF; CDR3nt: TGTGCCAGCAGTTCAGGGACTAGCGGGAGGTATTACCACGAGCAGTACTTC